This T cell receptor beta chain is drawn from a study of post-analysis software for immune sequencing data. The V and J ends lost 7 bases and 4 bases respectively, with 16 bases between them. The CDR3 sequence is 14 residues long. Germline V lookup: CDR1 SGHVS, CDR2 FQNEAQ. Study findings and constraints: Higher frequency in patients than in controls was seen for about five TRBV segments, with TRBV5-6, TRBV5-1 and TRBV20-1 among them.

On this clonotype itself: Its antigen is currently unknown.

Unique molecular identifiers were built into the TCR beta cDNA libraries. One entry per CDR3 protein results from TCRdb running MiXCR on the PCR reads. The top ten clones hold around 10% of a sample with hundreds of thousands of distinct CDR3 sequences, over 45% of them seen once. The chain carries TRBV7-8 and TRBJ2-5, with a weak D call TRBD2 (6 bases). This clonotype was sampled from a girl aged 2-10 years with multiple sclerosis. Sequenced: blood. CDR3 loop: CASTQDRELETQYF. The DNA for the CDR3 is TGTGCCAGCACCCAGGACCGGGAGCTAGAGACCCAGTACTTC.